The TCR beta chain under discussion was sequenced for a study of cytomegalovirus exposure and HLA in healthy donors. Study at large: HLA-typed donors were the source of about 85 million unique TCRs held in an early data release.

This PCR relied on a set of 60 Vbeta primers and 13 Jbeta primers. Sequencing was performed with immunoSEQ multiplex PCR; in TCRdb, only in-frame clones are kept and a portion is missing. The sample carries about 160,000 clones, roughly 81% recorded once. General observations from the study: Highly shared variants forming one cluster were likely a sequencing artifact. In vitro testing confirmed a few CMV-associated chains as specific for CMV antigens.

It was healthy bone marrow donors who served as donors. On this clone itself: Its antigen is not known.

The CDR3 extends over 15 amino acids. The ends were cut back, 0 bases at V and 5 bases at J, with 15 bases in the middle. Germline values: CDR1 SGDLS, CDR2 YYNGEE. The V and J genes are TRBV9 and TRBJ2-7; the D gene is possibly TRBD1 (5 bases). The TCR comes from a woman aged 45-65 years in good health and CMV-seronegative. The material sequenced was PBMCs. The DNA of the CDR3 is TGTGCCAGCAGCGTAGTAGGGGCAGTTACCAACGAGCAGTACTTC. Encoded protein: CASSVVGAVTNEQYF.